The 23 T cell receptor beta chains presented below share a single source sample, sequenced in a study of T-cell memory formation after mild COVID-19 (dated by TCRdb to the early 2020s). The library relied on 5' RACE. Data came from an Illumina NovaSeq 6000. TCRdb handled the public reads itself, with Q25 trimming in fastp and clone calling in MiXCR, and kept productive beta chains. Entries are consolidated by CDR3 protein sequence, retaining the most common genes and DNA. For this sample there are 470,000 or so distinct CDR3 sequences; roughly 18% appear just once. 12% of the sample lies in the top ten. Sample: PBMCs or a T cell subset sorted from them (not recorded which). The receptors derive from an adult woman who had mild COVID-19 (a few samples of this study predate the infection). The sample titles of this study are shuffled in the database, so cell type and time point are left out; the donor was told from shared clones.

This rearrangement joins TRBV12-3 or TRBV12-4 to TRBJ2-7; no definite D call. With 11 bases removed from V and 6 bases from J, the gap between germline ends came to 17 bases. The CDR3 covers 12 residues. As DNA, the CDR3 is TGTGCCCGACTTTTGTTGGCCTTCGAGCAGTACTTC. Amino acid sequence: CARLLLAFEQYF.

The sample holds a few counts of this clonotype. The DNA of the CDR3 is TGCGCCAGCAGCCCGGGACAGGGGGCAGAGCAGTTCTTC. Translating it yields CASSPGQGAEQFF. This sequence joins TRBV5-1 and TRBJ2-1; TRBD1 aligns across 12 bases. CDR3 length equals 13 residues. CDR1 and CDR2 (germline): SGHRS, YFSETQ. Germline trimming cut 4 bases from V and 10 bases from J; bases unmatched to any gene: 3.

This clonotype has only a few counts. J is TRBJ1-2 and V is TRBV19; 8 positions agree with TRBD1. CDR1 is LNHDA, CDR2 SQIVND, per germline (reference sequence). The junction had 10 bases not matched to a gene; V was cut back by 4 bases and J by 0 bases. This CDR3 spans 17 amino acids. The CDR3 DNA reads TGTGCCAGTAGTACCGGGGACAGGCCGCCGTCTAACTATGGCTACACCTTC. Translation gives CASSTGDRPPSNYGYTF.

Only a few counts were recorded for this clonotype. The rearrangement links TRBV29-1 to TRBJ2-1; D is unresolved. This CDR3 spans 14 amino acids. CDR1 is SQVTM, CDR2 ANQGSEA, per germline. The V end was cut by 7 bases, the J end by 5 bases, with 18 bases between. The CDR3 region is CSAAILADHNEQFF. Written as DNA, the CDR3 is TGCAGCGCGGCTATCCTTGCAGACCACAATGAGCAGTTCTTC.

The CDR3, as DNA: TGTGCCAGCAGCGTAGAAGTCAGGGCTTACTACAATGAGCAGTTCTTC. The encoded protein is CASSVEVRAYYNEQFF. The rearrangement joins TRBV9 to TRBJ2-1; the D gene is possibly TRBD1 (5 bases). Between the trimmed V and J ends, which lost 0 bases and 3 bases, there was a span of 13 bases. Germline lookup yields CDR1 SGDLS and CDR2 YYNGEE. This CDR3 is 16 amino acids long.

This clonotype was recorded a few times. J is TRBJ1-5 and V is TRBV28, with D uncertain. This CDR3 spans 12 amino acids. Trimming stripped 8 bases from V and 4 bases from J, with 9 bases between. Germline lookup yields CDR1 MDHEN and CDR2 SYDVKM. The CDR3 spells CASGGGNQPQHF. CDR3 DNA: TGTGCCAGCGGCGGAGGAAATCAGCCCCAGCATTTT.

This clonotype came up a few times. This chain's CDR3 is CASSYTTSRDEQFF. Written as DNA, the CDR3 is TGTGCCAGCAGTTATACGACTAGCAGGGATGAGCAGTTCTTC. The rearrangement joins TRBV6-2 or TRBV6-3 to TRBJ2-1; 7 bases match TRBD2. This CDR3 has 14 residues. Unmatched junction bases numbered 7, after V lost 3 bases and J lost 8 bases. CDR1 MNHEY and CDR2 SVGEGT come from the germline V gene.

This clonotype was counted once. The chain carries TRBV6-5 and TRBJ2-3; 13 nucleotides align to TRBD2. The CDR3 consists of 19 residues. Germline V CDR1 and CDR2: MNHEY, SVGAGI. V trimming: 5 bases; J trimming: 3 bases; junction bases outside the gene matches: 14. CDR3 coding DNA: TGTGCCAGCAGTCGCCCCGCCGGGACTAGCGGGGTGAAGACAGATACGCAGTATTTT. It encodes CASSRPAGTSGVKTDTQYF.

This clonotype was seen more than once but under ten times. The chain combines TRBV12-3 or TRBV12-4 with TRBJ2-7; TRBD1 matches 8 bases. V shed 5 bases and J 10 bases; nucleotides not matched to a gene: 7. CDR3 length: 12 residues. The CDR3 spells CASSIDRGSQYF. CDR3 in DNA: TGTGCCAGCAGTATAGACAGGGGCTCACAGTACTTC.

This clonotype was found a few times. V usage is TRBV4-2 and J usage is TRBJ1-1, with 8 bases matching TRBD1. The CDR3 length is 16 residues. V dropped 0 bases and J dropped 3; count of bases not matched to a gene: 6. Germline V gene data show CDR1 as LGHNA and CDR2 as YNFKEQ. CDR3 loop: CASSQDKTGAHTEAFF. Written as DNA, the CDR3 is TGTGCCAGCAGCCAAGATAAGACAGGGGCGCACACTGAAGCTTTCTTT.

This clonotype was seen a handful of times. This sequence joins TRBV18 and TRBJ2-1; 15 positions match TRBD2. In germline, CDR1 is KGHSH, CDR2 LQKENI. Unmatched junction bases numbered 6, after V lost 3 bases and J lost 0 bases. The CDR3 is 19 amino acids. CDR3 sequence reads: CASSPPLGLAGGSYNEQFF. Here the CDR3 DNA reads TGTGCCAGCTCACCGCCCCTGGGACTAGCGGGAGGCTCCTACAATGAGCAGTTCTTC.

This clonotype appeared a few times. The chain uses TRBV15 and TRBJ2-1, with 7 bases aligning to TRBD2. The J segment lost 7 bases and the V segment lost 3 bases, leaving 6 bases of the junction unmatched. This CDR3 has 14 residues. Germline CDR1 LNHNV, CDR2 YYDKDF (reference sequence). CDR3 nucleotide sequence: TGTGCCACCAGCAGGGCAGCGGGGATTAATGAGCAGTTCTTC. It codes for CATSRAAGINEQFF. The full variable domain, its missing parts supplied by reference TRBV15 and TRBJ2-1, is DAMVIQNPRYQVTQFGKPVTLSCSQTLNHNVMYWYQQKSSQAPKLLFHYYDKDFNNEADTPDNFQSRRPNTSFCFLDIRSPGLGDTAMYLCATSRAAGINEQFFGPGTRLTVL.

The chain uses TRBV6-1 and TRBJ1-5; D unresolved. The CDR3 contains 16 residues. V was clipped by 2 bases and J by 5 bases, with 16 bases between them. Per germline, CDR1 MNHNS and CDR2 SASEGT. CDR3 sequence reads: CASSELSTRADQPQHF. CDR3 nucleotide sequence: TGTGCCAGCAGTGAACTCAGTACAAGGGCGGATCAGCCCCAGCATTTT.

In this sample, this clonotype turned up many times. DNA of the CDR3: TGTGCCAGCAGCAATGAGCAGTTCTTC. This gives the protein CASSNEQFF. This sequence joins TRBV6-5 and TRBJ2-1; D remains ambiguous. Germline V CDR1 and CDR2: MNHEY, SVGAGI. V was shortened by 6 bases and J by 6 bases, with 0 bases between the two germline ends. The CDR3 covers 9 residues.

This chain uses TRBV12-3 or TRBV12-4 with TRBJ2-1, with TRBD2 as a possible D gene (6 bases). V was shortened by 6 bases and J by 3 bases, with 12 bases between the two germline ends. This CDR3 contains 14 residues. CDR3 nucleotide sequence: TGTGCCAGCAGCCGCGGGACGATCTACAATGAGCAGTTCTTC. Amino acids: CASSRGTIYNEQFF.

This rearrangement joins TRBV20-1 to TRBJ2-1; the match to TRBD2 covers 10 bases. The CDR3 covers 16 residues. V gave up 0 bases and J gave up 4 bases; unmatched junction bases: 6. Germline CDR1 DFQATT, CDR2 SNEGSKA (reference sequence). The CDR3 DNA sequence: TGCAGTGCTAGAGAGTTGGGACTAGCGTTTTACAATGAGCAGTTCTTC. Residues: CSARELGLAFYNEQFF.

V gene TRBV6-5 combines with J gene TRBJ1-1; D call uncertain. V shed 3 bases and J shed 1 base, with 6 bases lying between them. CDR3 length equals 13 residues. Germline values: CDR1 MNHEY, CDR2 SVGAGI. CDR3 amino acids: CASSYSRNTEAFF. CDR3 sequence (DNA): TGTGCCAGCAGTTATTCGAGGAACACTGAAGCTTTCTTT.

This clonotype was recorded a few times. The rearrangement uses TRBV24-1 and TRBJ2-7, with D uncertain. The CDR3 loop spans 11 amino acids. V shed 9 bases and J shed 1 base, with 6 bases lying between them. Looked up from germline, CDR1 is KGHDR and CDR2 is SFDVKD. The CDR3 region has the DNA TGTGCCACCTCGAATTCCTACGAGCAGTACTTC. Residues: CATSNSYEQYF.

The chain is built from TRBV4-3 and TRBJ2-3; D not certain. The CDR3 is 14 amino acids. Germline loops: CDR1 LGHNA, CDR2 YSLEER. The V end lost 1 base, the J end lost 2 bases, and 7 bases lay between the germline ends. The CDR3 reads CASSQGPYTDTQYF. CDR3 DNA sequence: TGCGCCAGCAGCCAAGGACCTTACACAGATACGCAGTATTTT.

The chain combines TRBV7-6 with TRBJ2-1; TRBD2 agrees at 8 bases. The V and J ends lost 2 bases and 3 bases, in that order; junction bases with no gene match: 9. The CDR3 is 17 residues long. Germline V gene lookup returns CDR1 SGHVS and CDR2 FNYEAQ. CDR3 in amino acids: CASSLFTSGVDYNEQFF. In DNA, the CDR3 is TGTGCCAGCAGCTTATTTACTAGCGGAGTTGACTACAATGAGCAGTTCTTC.

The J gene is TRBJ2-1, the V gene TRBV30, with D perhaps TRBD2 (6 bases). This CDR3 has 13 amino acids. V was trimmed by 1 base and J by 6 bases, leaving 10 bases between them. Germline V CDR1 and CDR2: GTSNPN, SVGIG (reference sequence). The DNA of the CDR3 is TGTGCCTGGAGTGGAGGGCGGGGCAATGAGCAGTTCTTC. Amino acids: CAWSGGRGNEQFF. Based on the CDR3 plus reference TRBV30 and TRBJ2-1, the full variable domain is SQTIHQWPATLVQPVGSPLSLECTVEGTSNPNLYWYRQAAGRGLQLLFYSVGIGQISSEVPQNLSASRPQDRQFILSSKKLLLSDSGFYLCAWSGGRGNEQFFGPGTRLTVL.

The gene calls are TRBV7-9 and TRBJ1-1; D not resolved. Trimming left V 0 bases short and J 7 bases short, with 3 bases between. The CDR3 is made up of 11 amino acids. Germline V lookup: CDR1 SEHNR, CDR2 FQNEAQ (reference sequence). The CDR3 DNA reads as TGTGCCAGCAGCTTAGCCCGTGAAGCTTTCTTT. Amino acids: CASSLAREAFF. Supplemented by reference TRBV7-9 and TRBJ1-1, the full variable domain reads DTGVSQNPRHKITKRGQNVTFRCDPISEHNRLYWYRQTLGQGPEFLTYFQNEAQLEKSRLLSDRFSAERPKGSFSTLEIQRTEQGDSAMYLCASSLAREAFFGQGTRLTVV.

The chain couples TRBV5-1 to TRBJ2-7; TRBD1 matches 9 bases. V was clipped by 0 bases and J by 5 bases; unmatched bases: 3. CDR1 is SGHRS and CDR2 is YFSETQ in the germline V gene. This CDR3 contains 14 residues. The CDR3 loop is CASSLERTGDEQYF. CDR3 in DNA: TGCGCCAGCAGCTTGGAGCGGACAGGGGACGAGCAGTACTTC.